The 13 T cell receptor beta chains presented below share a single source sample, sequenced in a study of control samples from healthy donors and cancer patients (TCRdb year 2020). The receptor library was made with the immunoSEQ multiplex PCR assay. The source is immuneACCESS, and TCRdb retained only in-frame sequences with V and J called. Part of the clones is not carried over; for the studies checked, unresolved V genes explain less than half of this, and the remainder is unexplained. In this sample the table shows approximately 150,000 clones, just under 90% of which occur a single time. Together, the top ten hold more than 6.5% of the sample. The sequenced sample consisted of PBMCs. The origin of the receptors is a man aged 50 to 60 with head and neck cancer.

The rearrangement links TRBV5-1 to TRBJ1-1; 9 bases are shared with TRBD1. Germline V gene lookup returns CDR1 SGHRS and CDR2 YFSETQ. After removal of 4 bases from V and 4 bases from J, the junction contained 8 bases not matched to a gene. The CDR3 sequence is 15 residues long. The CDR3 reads CASSEGTGPGTEAFF. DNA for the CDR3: TGCGCCAGCAGCGAGGGGACAGGGCCGGGCACTGAAGCTTTCTTT.

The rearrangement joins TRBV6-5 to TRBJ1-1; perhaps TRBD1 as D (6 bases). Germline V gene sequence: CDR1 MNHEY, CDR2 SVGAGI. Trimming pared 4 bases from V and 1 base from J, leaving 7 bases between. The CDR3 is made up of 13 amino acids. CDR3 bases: TGTGCCAGCAGTTTAGGGGGGAACACTGAAGCTTTCTTT. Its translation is CASSLGGNTEAFF.

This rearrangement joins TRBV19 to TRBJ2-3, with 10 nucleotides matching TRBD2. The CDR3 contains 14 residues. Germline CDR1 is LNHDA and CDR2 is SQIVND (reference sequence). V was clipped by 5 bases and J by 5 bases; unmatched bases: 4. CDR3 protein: CASSARLAGDTQYF. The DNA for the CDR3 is TGTGCCAGTAGTGCAAGACTAGCGGGAGATACGCAGTATTTT.

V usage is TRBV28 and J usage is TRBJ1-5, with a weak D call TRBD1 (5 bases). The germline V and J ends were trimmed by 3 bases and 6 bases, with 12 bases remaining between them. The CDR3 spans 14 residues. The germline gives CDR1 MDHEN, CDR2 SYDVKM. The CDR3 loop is CASSFPGSGQPQHF. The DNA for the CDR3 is TGTGCCAGCAGTTTCCCAGGGTCGGGTCAGCCCCAGCATTTT. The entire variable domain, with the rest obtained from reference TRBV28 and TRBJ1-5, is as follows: DVKVTQSSRYLVKRTGEKVFLECVQDMDHENMFWYRQDPGLGLRLIYFSYDVKMKEKGDIPEGYSVSREKKERFSLILESASTNQTSMYLCASSFPGSGQPQHFGDGTRLSIL.

The CDR3 region is CASSFTHPNYGYTF. DNA of the CDR3: TGTGCCAGCAGCTTCACCCACCCTAACTATGGCTACACCTTC. This chain uses TRBV7-2 with TRBJ1-2; D not certain. Per the germline V gene, CDR1 is SGHTA and CDR2 is FQGNSA. There are 14 residues in the CDR3. The V end was cut by 3 bases, the J end by 0 bases, with 8 bases between.

The CDR3 nucleotides are TGCGCCAGCAGTGATTTAGGAGGACCCGCAGAGACCCAGTACTTC. Protein sequence: CASSDLGGPAETQYF. The chain carries TRBV10-2 and TRBJ2-5; D is perhaps TRBD2 (5 bases). CDR3 length: 15 residues. V dropped 3 bases and J dropped 4 bases, with 15 bases sitting between them. Germline CDR1 is WSHSY and CDR2 is SAAADI.

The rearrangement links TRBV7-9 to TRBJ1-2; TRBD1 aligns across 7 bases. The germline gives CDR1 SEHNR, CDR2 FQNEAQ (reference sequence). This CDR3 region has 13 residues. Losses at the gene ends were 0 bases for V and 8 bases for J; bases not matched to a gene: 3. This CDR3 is CASSLATGSGYTF. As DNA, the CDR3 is TGTGCCAGCAGCTTAGCGACAGGGAGCGGCTACACCTTC.

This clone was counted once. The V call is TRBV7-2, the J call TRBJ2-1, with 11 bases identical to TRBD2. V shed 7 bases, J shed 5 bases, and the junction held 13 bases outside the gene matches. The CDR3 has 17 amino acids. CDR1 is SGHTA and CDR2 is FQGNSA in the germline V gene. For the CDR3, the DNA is TGTGCCAGCACTCTAAAGGCCGGGACTAGCGGAAACAATGAGCAGTTCTTC. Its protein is CASTLKAGTSGNNEQFF.

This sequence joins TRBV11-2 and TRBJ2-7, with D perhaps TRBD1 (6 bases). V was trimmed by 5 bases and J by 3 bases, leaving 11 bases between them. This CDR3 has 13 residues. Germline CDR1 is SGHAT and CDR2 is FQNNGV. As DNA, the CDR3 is TGTGCCAGCAGCAGCGGACAGTTCTACGAGCAGTACTTC. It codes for CASSSGQFYEQYF. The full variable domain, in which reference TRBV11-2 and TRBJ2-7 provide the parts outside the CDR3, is EAGVAQSPRYKIIEKRQSVAFWCNPISGHATLYWYQQILGQGPKLLIQFQNNGVVDDSQLPKDRFSAERLKGVDSTLKIQPAKLEDSAVYLCASSSGQFYEQYFGPGTRLTVT.

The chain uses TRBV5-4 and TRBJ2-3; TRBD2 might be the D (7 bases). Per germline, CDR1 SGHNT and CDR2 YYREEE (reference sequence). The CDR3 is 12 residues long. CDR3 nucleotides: TGTGCAGGGGCGGGGGCGGGAGATACGCAGTATTTT. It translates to CAGAGAGDTQYF.

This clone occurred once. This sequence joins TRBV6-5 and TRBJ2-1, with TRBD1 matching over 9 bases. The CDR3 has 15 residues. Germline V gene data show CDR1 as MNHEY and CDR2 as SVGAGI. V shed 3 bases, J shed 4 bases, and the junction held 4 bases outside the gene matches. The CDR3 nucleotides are TGTGCCAGCAGTTATGGGACAGGGCCGTACAATGAGCAGTTCTTC. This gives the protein CASSYGTGPYNEQFF.

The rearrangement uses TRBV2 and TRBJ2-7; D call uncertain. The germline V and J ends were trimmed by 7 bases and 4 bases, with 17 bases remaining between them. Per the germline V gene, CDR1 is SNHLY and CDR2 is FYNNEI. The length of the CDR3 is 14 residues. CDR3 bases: TGTGCCAGCACAGCTAGGCGGAAGTTTTACGAGCAGTACTTC. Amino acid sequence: CASTARRKFYEQYF.

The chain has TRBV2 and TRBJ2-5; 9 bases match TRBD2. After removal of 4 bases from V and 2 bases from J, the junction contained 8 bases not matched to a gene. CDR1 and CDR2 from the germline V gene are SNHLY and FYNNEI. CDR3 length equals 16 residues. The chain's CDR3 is CASSALTSGIQETQYF. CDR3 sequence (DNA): TGTGCCAGCAGTGCGCTGACTAGCGGCATACAAGAGACCCAGTACTTC.